Here is one T cell receptor (beta chain) with its context. Its binding antigen is unknown. It has no much larger one-base neighbor in the sample; base qualities were not kept. Via the germline V gene (reference sequence), CDR1 is LNHDA and CDR2 SQIVND. V is trimmed back by 4 bases and J by 8 bases, and the junction contains 8 bases that no gene match accounts for. The CDR3 covers 15 residues, taking in both the cysteine and the phenylalanine. Here the CDR3 DNA is all that survives: 45 bases in frame from base 1. This entry belongs to a study of beta chain features in type 1 diabetes (dated by TCRdb to 2016 to 2018). Regarding the study in general: Patients and healthy donors did not differ in mean age, gender distribution, total cell number or subset yield. A total of 107,917,701 sorted cells were examined across all samples, and the number of cells per subset was strongly correlated with RNA yield. The study compared TCRB repertoires of sorted circulating CD4+ T cell subsets between recently diagnosed type 1 diabetes patients and matched healthy donors. Regulatory and stem cell-like memory subsets were isolated from only 8 patients and about 8 healthy donors, whereas naive and central memory subsets came from all 28 donors. Points the paper makes about the study in general: Fewer insertions and more nucleotide deletions at VDJ recombination sites were observed in patients with type 1 diabetes, implying thymic rearrangement abnormalities. Naive, central memory and regulatory TCRB repertoires appeared more similar among patients than among healthy donors. Type 1 diabetes patients showed a moderate but significant shortening of TCRB CDR3 length in all four CD4+ subsets. Sequencing cDNA rather than genomic DNA could over-represent highly expressing activated cells, although activation and CD3 levels did not differ between groups. HLA sub-analyses involved small numbers of individuals, so any influence of HLA type on TCRB rearrangement remained unresolved. PCR may preferentially amplify shorter templates, but because patient and control samples were amplified and corrected together, any resulting skew would affect both groups equally.

From each donor, a single peripheral blood sample of about 100 mL on average was drawn into heparinised tubes. A BD FACSAria II was used to sort naive, central memory, regulatory and stem cell-like memory CD4+ T cells with a panel that included CD45RO, CCR7, CD25, CD127, CD95 and CD27. Purity was above 95% for every sorted population. PBMCs were isolated immediately by Lymphoprep density gradient centrifugation and stained directly without culture. So that batch effects would be minimized, each experiment stained and sorted samples in pairs, pairing one healthy donor with one patient. All of the isolated RNA was reverse transcribed with the High Capacity cDNA Reverse Transcription Kit, so expressed TCRB transcripts were sequenced. Deep immunoSEQ sequencing was applied to naive, central memory and regulatory T cell samples, giving an average of around 3.8 million total reads per sample. After sorted cells were lysed in RLT buffer, RNA was extracted with DNase-treated RNeasy Micro or Mini kits, with the choice depending on cell number. To prevent cross-contamination, every cell subset was processed on its own, while patient and healthy donor samples were processed together. The immunoSEQ multiplex PCR was used to amplify TCRB sequences from cDNA, generating 87-bp fragments that spanned the CDR3 region. Sequencing of the amplicons was done on the Illumina HiSeq platform. Per the original workflow: PCR bias was computationally corrected using synthetic template baselines, reads within Hamming distance 2 were collapsed, and singletons that could not be merged were discarded. Reads were aligned to IMGT to assign V, D and J genes, CDR3 length, and insertions or deletions at six rearrangement sites. Within each subset, clonotype counts were normalized to the number of sorted cells before true diversity and Gini coefficients were calculated with the tcR R package. Repertoire sharing was quantified using the overlap coefficient calculated on TCRB nucleotide sequences. TCRdb obtained this table from immuneACCESS and retained in-frame rearrangements with V and J assigned. These tables miss some clones; where compared with another copy, unresolved V genes account for less than half of the shortfall, and the remainder is unexplained. That table supplies the V and J calls and clone size; D and trimming were determined from the DNA. The sample contains 300,000 or so clones, 7% to 9% of them found a single time. The top ten clonotypes cover roughly 0.44% of the sample.

The TCR comes from a woman under 30 in good health. Sequencing was done on a sample of central memory CD4+ T cells from blood. The V gene is TRBV19 and the J gene is TRBJ2-1; the central 10 bases match TRBD2. The CDR3 here reads CASSKPGLALDEQFF. The DNA sequence is given as TGTGCCAGTAGTAAACCGGGACTAGCGCTGGATGAGCAGTTCTTC. The CDR3, completed at both ends by the reference TRBV19 and TRBJ2-1 genes, gives the full variable domain DGGITQSPKYLFRKEGQNVTLSCEQNLNHDAMYWYRQDPGQGLRLIYYSQIVNDFQKGDIAEGYSVSREKKESFPLTVTSAQKNPTAFYLCASSKPGLALDEQFFGPGTRLTVL.